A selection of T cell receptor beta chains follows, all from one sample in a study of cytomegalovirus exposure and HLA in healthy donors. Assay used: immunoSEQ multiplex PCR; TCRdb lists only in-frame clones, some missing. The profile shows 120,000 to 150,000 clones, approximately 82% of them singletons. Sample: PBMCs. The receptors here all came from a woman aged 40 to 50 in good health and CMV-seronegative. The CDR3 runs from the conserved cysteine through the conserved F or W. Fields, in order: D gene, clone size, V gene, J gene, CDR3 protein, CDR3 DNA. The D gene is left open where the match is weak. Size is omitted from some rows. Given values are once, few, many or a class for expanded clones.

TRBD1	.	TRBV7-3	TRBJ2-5	CASSFGSGTEETQYF	TGTGCCAGCAGCTTCGGTAGTGGGACAGAAGAGACCCAGTACTTC
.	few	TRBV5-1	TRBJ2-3	CASSLARGLSTDTQYF	TGCGCCAGCAGCTTGGCACGAGGCCTATCCACAGATACGCAGTATTTT
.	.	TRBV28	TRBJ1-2	CASSSGRRGYTF	TGTGCCAGCAGCTCCGGGCGGAGGGGCTACACCTTC
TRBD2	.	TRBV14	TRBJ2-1	CASSPLPGLAGVSWNEQFF	TGTGCCAGCAGCCCGCTTCCGGGACTAGCGGGAGTTTCGTGGAATGAGCAGTTCTTC
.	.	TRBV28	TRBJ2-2	CASSISSRTGELFF	TGTGCCAGCAGTATCTCTAGCCGCACCGGGGAGCTGTTTTTT
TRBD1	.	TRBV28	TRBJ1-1	CATSNGQGVMNTEAFF	TGTGCCACTTCAAACGGACAGGGGGTGATGAACACTGAAGCTTTCTTT
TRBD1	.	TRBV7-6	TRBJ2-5	CASSSGTGGWETQYF	TGTGCCAGCAGCTCGGGGACAGGGGGTTGGGAGACCCAGTACTTC
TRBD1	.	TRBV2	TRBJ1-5	CASSNSRGRRQPQHF	TGTGCCAGCAGTAACTCAAGGGGGCGCAGGCAGCCCCAGCATTTT
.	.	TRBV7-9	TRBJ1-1	CSSTFVRAMNTEAFF	TGTTCCAGCACCTTTGTTCGAGCCATGAACACTGAAGCTTTCTTT
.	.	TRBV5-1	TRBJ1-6	CASSWDTDNSPLHF	TGCGCCAGCAGCTGGGACACCGATAATTCACCCCTCCACTTT
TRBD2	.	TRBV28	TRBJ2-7	CASSWGTSGYEQYF	TGTGCCAGCAGTTGGGGGACTAGCGGGTACGAGCAGTACTTC
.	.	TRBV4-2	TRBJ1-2	CASSQGQGPSSKGYTF	TGTGCCAGCAGCCAGGGGCAGGGCCCCTCATCGAAGGGCTACACCTTC
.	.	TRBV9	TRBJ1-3	CASSVGGSSGNTIYF	TGTGCCAGCAGCGTAGGAGGGAGCTCTGGAAACACCATATATTTT
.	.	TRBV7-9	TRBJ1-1	CASSLGGGNTEAFF	TGTGCCAGCAGCTTAGGGGGCGGGAACACTGAAGCTTTCTTT
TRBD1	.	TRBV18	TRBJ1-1	CASSLTGYVMNTEAFF	TGTGCCAGCTCATTGACAGGGTACGTTATGAACACTGAAGCTTTCTTT
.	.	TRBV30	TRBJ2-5	CAWSWMSGETQYF	TGTGCCTGGAGTTGGATGTCCGGGGAGACCCAGTACTTC
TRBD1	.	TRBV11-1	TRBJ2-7	CASSWDRGYLYEQYF	TGTGCCAGCAGCTGGGACAGGGGATATCTCTACGAGCAGTACTTC
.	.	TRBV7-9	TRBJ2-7	CASSLAKGGAEQYF	TGTGCCAGCAGCTTAGCGAAGGGAGGAGCCGAGCAGTACTTC
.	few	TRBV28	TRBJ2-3	CASRLNLPGDTQYF	TGTGCCAGCAGACTAAACCTTCCGGGGGATACGCAGTATTTT
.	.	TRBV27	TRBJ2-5	CASSLYGEQYF	TGTGCCAGCAGTCTATACGGGGAGCAGTACTTC
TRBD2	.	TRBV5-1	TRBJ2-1	CASSPELAGASGYNEQFF	TGCGCCAGCAGCCCAGAGCTAGCGGGAGCAAGTGGGTACAATGAGCAGTTCTTC
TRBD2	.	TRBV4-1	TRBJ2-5	CASSQDPSGIQETQYF	TGCGCCAGCAGCCAAGATCCTAGCGGGATACAAGAGACCCAGTACTTC
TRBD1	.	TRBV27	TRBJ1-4	CASSSASGTDREKLFF	TGTGCCAGCAGTTCAGCCTCCGGGACAGATCGTGAAAAACTGTTTTTT
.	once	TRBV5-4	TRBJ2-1	CASSHNRVEQFF	TGTGCCAGCAGCCATAACAGGGTCGAGCAGTTCTTC
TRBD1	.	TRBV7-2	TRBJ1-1	CASSLYSTGTGNTEAFF	TGTGCCAGCAGCTTATATTCGACCGGGACAGGGAACACTGAAGCTTTCTTT
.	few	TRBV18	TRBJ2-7	CASSPPSKWSYEQYF	TGTGCCAGCTCACCACCGAGTAAGTGGTCCTACGAGCAGTACTTC